This record concerns one TCR beta chain sequence. Its antigen remains unidentified. This record comes from a study of siplizumab effects on memory and regulatory T cells. V lost 7 bases and J lost 8, with 11 bases in between. The CDR3 has 12 amino acids. Germline V CDR1 and CDR2: LNHDA, SQIVND (reference sequence). General study points: Naive or memory phenotype was unassignable for roughly 75-96% of proliferating CD4+ or CD8+ clones. Mappable alloreactive CD4+ clones averaged 68.8% Treg-derived with siplizumab versus 26.9% in controls. Contribution to the alloresponse seemed major for naive T cells, which also seemed more diverse than memory cells.

Each sample contributed 85,000 to 100,000 TCR templates to the assay. Clones were read by immunoSEQ multiplex PCR, and TCRdb kept only the in-frame ones, dropping some. The sample includes 50,000 or so clones, around 97% of them seen just once. The TCR was taken from a human donor in good health. What was sequenced was naive CD4+ T cells sorted from blood. V usage is TRBV19 and J usage is TRBJ1-4; D is undetermined. DNA of the CDR3: TGTGCCAGTACCGTAGCGGGGGAAAAACTGTTTTTT. This translates into CASTVAGEKLFF.